This T cell receptor beta chain stems from a study of blood T cells in healthy people across ages. Next came a second PCR, run for about 6 to 12 cycles, which used a sample-barcoded 5' primer along with a J-beta primer mix. Unique molecular identifiers of 12 random nucleotides labeled each cDNA. TCRdb used MiXCR to reprocess the 5' RACE reads, holding one entry per CDR3 protein. Of hundreds of thousands of distinct CDR3 sequences listed, more than 55% are singletons. Broader study findings: It was held that diversity estimates obtained from one million T cells represented underestimates. Getting older went along with TCR beta diversity per million T cells dropping roughly linearly.

This CDR3 has 15 residues. From germline, CDR1 is LGHDT and CDR2 YNNKEL (reference sequence). Between the trimmed V and J ends, which lost 0 bases and 7 bases, there was a span of 16 bases. This clonotype was detected a few times. Its matching antigen is unknown. Material for sequencing was blood. The TCR comes from a man aged 35 to 55 in good health. The chain has TRBV3-1 and TRBJ2-7, with unresolved D. CDR3 bases: TGTGCCAGCAGCCAAGATCCAACCGGGTCTCGTGAGCAGTACTTC. It codes for CASSQDPTGSREQYF.